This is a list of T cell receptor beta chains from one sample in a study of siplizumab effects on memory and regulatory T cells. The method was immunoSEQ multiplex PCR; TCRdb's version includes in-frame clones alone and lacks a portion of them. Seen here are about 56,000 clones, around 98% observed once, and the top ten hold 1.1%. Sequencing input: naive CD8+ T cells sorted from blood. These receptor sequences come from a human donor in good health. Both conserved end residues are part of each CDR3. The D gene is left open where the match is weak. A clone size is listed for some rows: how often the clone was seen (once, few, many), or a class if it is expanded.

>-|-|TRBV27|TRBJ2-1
TGTGCCAGCAGTCTCAGTAGGGGGGGGGCGAATGAGCAGTTCTTC
CASSLSRGGANEQFF
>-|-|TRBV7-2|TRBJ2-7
TGTGCCAGCAGCCCTCGACTACCGTACGAGCAGTACTTC
CASSPRLPYEQYF
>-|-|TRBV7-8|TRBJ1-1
TGTGCCAGCAGCTTACCAGAGAACACTGAAGCTTTCTTT
CASSLPENTEAFF
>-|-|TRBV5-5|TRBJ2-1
TGTGCCAGCAGCGGGGGGGCCAATGAGCAGTTCTTC
CASSGGANEQFF
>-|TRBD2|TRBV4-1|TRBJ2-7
TGCGCCAGCAGCCAAGATAGGCTAGCGGGAGGCATCCCTCGATCATTC
CASSQDRLAGGIPRSF
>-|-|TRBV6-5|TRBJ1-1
TGTGCCAGCAGTTACTGGGACACGAACACTGAAGCTTTCTTT
CASSYWDTNTEAFF
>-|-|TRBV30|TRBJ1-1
TGTGCCTGGAGTGGCAAGGAGGGGGCTGAAGCTTTCTTT
CAWSGKEGAEAFF
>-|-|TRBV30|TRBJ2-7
TGTGCCTGGAGCGAGAGACCGGGACCAACCTACGAGCAGTACTTC
CAWSERPGPTYEQYF
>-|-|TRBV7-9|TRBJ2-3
TGTGCCAGCAGCCTGTTAGCGGCTAGCACAGATACGCAGTATTTT
CASSLLAASTDTQYF
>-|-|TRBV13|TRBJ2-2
TGTGCCAGCAGCTTACGCGCAGGGCATCGGATCGGGGAGCTGTTTTTT
CASSLRAGHRIGELFF
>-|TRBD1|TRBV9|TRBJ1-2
TGTGCCAGCACCGAGGGGGCGCAAGCTAACTATGGCTACACCTTC
CASTEGAQANYGYTF
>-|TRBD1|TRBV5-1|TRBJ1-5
TGCGCCAGCAGCTCGGGGACAGGGATCAATCAGCCCCAGCATTTT
CASSSGTGINQPQHF
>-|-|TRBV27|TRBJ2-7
TGTGCCAGCAGCCGGGACTCCGAATCCTACGAGCAGTACTTC
CASSRDSESYEQYF
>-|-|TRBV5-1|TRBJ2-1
TGCGCCAGCAGCTTCGACCTAGTTGAGCAGTTCTTC
CASSFDLVEQFF
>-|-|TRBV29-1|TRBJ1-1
TGCAGCGTCCCTGTGAAGACTGAAGCTTTCTTT
CSVPVKTEAFF
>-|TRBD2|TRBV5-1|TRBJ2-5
TGCGCCAGCAAGGGACTAGCGGGCGGGGAAGAGACCCAGTACTTC
CASKGLAGGEETQYF
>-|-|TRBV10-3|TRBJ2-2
TGTGCCGCCAGGGTAGGGGCCGCCACCGGGGAGCTGTTTTTT
CAARVGAATGELFF
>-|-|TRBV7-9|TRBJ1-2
TGTGCCAGTTGGGGGGGAAGCTATGGCTACACCTTC
CASWGGSYGYTF
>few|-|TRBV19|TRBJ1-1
TGTGCCAGTAGGCAGGGATACGTGAACACTGAAGCTTTCTTT
CASRQGYVNTEAFF
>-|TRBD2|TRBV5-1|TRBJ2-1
TGCGCCAGCAGCAAAGGACTAGCGGGACGGAACAATGAGCAGTTCTTC
CASSKGLAGRNNEQFF
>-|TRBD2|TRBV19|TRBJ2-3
TGTGCCAGTAGTACCTATCTAGCGGGAGTAATAGATACGCAGTATTTT
CASSTYLAGVIDTQYF
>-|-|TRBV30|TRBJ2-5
TGTGCCTGGAGTTGGGCAGGGGGGACGAAGACCCAGTACTTC
CAWSWAGGTKTQYF
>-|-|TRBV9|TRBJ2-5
TGTGCCAGCACTTCACTGGCGGCGTCGGAGACCCAGTACTTC
CASTSLAASETQYF
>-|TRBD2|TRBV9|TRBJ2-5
TGTGCCAGCAGCCCTAGCGGGAGGACCCAAGAGACCCAGTACTTC
CASSPSGRTQETQYF
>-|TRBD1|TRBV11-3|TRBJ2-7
TGTGCCAGCAGCTTATTTATCGGGGACAGGAGCTCCTACGAGCAGTACTTC
CASSLFIGDRSSYEQYF
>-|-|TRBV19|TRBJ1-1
TGTGCCAGTAGTGCCTTACAGGGAATGAACACTGAAGCTTTCTTT
CASSALQGMNTEAFF
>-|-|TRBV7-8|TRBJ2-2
TGTGCCAGCAGCTTAATAATGGGGAACACCGGGGAGCTGTTTTTT
CASSLIMGNTGELFF
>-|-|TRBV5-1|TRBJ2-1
TGCGCCAGCAGCTTGCTCCACAATGAGCAGTTCTTC
CASSLLHNEQFF
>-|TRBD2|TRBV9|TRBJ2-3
TGTGCCAGCAGCACCCACCCAATGCGGGAGGGCCTTGATACGCAGTATTTT
CASSTHPMREGLDTQYF
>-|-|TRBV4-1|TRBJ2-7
TGCGCCAGCAGCCCCACCAGGTGGAACGAGCAGTACTTC
CASSPTRWNEQYF
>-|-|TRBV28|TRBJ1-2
TGTGCCAGCAGTGGCCTGGGGGGGGCAAACTATGGCTACACCTTC
CASSGLGGANYGYTF
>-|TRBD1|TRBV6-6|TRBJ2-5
TGTGCCAGCAGCCGGGACAGGGCCCAAGAGACCCAGTACTTC
CASSRDRAQETQYF
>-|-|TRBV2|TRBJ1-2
TGTGCCAGCAGTGAATATTTCAGGGCCGCTGGCTACACCTTC
CASSEYFRAAGYTF
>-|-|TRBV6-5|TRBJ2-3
TGTGCCAGCAGTTACTCGCCCCAATCTAGCACAGATACGCAGTATTTT
CASSYSPQSSTDTQYF
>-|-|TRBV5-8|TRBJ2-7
TGTGCCAGCAGCTTATTTGGCGGCGACCCGACTAGACACTACGAGCAGTACTTC
CASSLFGGDPTRHYEQYF
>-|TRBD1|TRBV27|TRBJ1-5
TGTGCCAGCAGTTCCAGGGGACAGGGCGATCAGCCCCAGCATTTT
CASSSRGQGDQPQHF
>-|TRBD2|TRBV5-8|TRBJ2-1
TGTGCCAGCAGCTTGGTGGGACTAGCGGTTATAAGCTCCTACAATGAGCAGTTCTTC
CASSLVGLAVISSYNEQFF
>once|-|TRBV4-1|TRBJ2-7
TGCGCCAGCAGCCAAATGATCGTTGGACAATATTACGAGCAGTACTTC
CASSQMIVGQYYEQYF
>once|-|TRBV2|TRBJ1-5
TGTGCCAGCAGTGGGGGGGTCGGGGGTAGCAATCAGCCCCAGCATTTT
CASSGGVGGSNQPQHF
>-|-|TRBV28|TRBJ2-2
TGTGCCAGCAGTTTGTTGATAACGGGAGCGGGCACCGGGGAGCTGTTTTTT
CASSLLITGAGTGELFF
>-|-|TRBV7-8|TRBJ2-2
TGTGCCAGCAGCTTAGAACGGGAGTACACCGGGGAGCTGTTTTTT
CASSLEREYTGELFF
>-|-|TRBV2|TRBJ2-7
TGTGCCAGCAGTGATGACAGTAACTACGAGCAGTACTTC
CASSDDSNYEQYF
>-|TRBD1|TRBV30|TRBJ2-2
TGTGCCTGCCAGGGGGTCTCCTCAACCGGGGAGCTGTTTTTT
CACQGVSSTGELFF
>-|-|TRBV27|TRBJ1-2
TGTGCCAGCAGTCCGGGCCTTGCCTATGGCTACACCTTC
CASSPGLAYGYTF
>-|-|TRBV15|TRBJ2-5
TGTGCCACCAGCGTTCACAGCTATCCAGAGACCCAGTACTTC
CATSVHSYPETQYF
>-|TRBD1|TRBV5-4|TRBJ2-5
TGTGCCAGCAGCTCACAGGGGGCGTGGGAGGAGACCCAGTACTTC
CASSSQGAWEETQYF
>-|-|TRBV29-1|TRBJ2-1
TGCAGCGTTGAAGGGACCGGGCTCCACAATGAGCAGTTCTTC
CSVEGTGLHNEQFF
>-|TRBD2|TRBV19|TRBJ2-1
TGTGCCAGTAGTAAGCCTAGCGGGAGCTACAATGAGCAGTTCTTC
CASSKPSGSYNEQFF
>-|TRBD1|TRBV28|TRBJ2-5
TGTGCCAGCAGTTTAAGAGACAGGGGGCAAGAGACCCAGTACTTC
CASSLRDRGQETQYF
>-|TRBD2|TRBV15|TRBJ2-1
TGTGCCACCAGCAGAGATCTCACTAGCGGACCCTACAATGAGCAGTTCTTC
CATSRDLTSGPYNEQFF
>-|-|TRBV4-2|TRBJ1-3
TGTGCCAGCAGCCTAGAAGGGGCCAGCTCTGGAAACACCATATATTTT
CASSLEGASSGNTIYF
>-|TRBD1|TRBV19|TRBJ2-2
TGTGCCAGTGGGAGGGGACAGGGGGTGAACACCGGGGAGCTGTTTTTT
CASGRGQGVNTGELFF
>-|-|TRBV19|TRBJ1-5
TGTGCCAGTAGTACAACAGGTAAACCGAATCAGCCCCAGCATTTT
CASSTTGKPNQPQHF
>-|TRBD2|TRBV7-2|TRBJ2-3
TGTGCCAGCAGATTAGTAGGGACTAGCGGGAGTGTCCCAGATACGCAGTATTTT
CASRLVGTSGSVPDTQYF